Below are 17 T cell receptor beta chains sequenced from a single sample in a study of neurological immune-mediated disorders. Each CDR3 protein is one row after TCRdb ran MiXCR on the 5' RACE reads. The data contain approximately 65,000 distinct CDR3 sequences, around 5% of them singletons. Input material: PBMCs. These receptors all stem from a human donor with multiple sclerosis. The donor label of this sample is uncertain.

This clonotype was seen many times. V is TRBV9 and J is TRBJ2-4; maybe TRBD2 (7 bases). The CDR3 totals 15 residues. Germline CDR1 SGDLS, CDR2 YYNGEE. Trimming took 5 bases from V and 1 from J, leaving 13 bases between them. CDR3 loop: CASSARGGAKNIQYF. The CDR3 region has the DNA TGTGCCAGCAGTGCGAGGGGGGGGGCCAAAAACATTCAGTACTTC.

This clonotype appeared many times. V usage is TRBV10-3 and J usage is TRBJ1-5, with D possibly being TRBD1 (5 bases). Germline V gene sequence: CDR1 ENHRY, CDR2 SYGVKD. The CDR3 has 18 residues. V dropped 4 bases and J dropped 3 bases, with 22 bases sitting between them. This CDR3 reads CAISAIPQGDRYNQPQHF. The CDR3 region has the DNA TGTGCCATCAGTGCGATCCCTCAAGGAGACAGATACAATCAGCCCCAGCATTTT.

This clonotype was seen ten or more times. The V gene is TRBV3-1, the J gene TRBJ1-6, with TRBD1 matching 9 bases. Unmatched junction bases numbered 3, after V lost 3 bases and J lost 9 bases. The CDR3 totals 14 residues. Germline V gene data show CDR1 as LGHDT and CDR2 as YNNKEL (reference sequence). In DNA form, the CDR3 reads TGTGCCAGCAGCCAGGGACAGGGAGGTTCACCCCTCCACTTT. Translation gives CASSQGQGGSPLHF.

Many counts were recorded for this clonotype. V is TRBV5-1 and J is TRBJ1-2; perhaps TRBD1 as D (5 bases). From germline, CDR1 is SGHRS and CDR2 YFSETQ. Trimming pared 0 bases from V and 1 base from J, leaving 10 bases between. CDR3 length equals 15 residues. The CDR3 here is CASSLDGTFNYGYTF. As DNA, the CDR3 is TGCGCCAGCAGCTTGGATGGGACCTTTAACTATGGCTACACCTTC.

This clonotype was seen at least ten times. The J gene is TRBJ1-4, the V gene TRBV7-2, with D hard to call. CDR1 SGHTA and CDR2 FQGNSA come from the germline V gene. The germline V and J ends were trimmed by 3 bases and 8 bases, with 4 bases remaining between them. The CDR3 contains 11 residues. DNA for the CDR3: TGTGCCAGCAGCTTGCGGGAAAAACTGTTTTTT. It translates to CASSLREKLFF.

This clonotype showed up many times. Here the CDR3 DNA reads TGCGCCAGCAGCCCCGAGGGCAGGGGAAACTATGGCTACACCTTC. Encoded protein: CASSPEGRGNYGYTF. The chain joins TRBV4-1 to TRBJ1-2; D might be TRBD1 (6 bases). Germline V gives CDR1 MGHRA, CDR2 YSYEKL. CDR3 size: 15 residues. The V and J ends lost 4 bases and 2 bases respectively, with 14 bases between them.

The table lists this clonotype with many counts. The V call is TRBV29-1, the J call TRBJ1-4, with a tentative D call TRBD1 (5 bases). Germline loops: CDR1 SQVTM, CDR2 ANQGSEA. V gave up 5 bases and J gave up 10 bases, with 17 bases separating them. The CDR3 loop spans 13 amino acids. The DNA for the CDR3 is TGCAGCGTTCCGGGACCCACAAAGGGAAAACTGTTTTTT. Encoded protein: CSVPGPTKGKLFF. The variable domain in full, completed from reference TRBV29-1 and TRBJ1-4, reads SAVISQKPSRDICQRGTSLTIQCQVDSQVTMMFWYRQQPGQSLTLIATANQGSEATYESGFVIDKFPISRPNLTFSTLTVSNMSPEDSSIYLCSVPGPTKGKLFFGSGTQLSVL.

The table lists this clonotype with many counts. The V and J genes are TRBV20-1 and TRBJ1-4; D might be TRBD1 (6 bases). Germline V CDR1 and CDR2: DFQATT, SNEGSKA (reference sequence). Trimming cost V 6 bases and J 8 bases, with 13 bases left between them. CDR3 length equals 12 residues. CDR3 in amino acids: CSARVGGEKLFF. DNA for the CDR3: TGCAGTGCCCGGGTGGGGGGCGAAAAACTGTTTTTT.

This clonotype was detected many times. V gene TRBV19 combines with J gene TRBJ1-1; tentative D call: TRBD1 (5 bases). This CDR3 spans 14 amino acids. V lost 5 bases and J 0 bases, leaving 10 bases between the germline ends. The V gene's germline CDR1 is LNHDA and CDR2 SQIVND (reference sequence). CDR3 in DNA: TGTGCCAGTAGTCCGGGACTTCTGAACACTGAAGCTTTCTTT. Its protein is CASSPGLLNTEAFF.

This clonotype was observed many times. For the CDR3, the DNA is TGCAGCGTTGGCGGAACAGGTTTCCCCTACGAGCAGTACTTC. It encodes CSVGGTGFPYEQYF. The gene calls are TRBV29-1 and TRBJ2-7; TRBD1 might be the D (5 bases). V lost 4 bases and J lost 2, with 15 bases in between. The length of the CDR3 is 14 residues. CDR1 and CDR2 from the germline V gene are SQVTM and ANQGSEA.

The table lists this clonotype with many counts. This rearrangement joins TRBV5-1 to TRBJ1-1; 7 nucleotides align to TRBD1. Germline CDR1 is SGHRS and CDR2 is YFSETQ. Trimming removed 0 bases from V and 0 bases from J; junction bases left unmatched: 8. The CDR3 has 17 amino acids. The CDR3 spells CASSLGLTGPVNTEAFF. The CDR3 coding sequence is TGCGCCAGCAGCTTGGGGCTGACAGGGCCGGTGAACACTGAAGCTTTCTTT.

This clonotype was picked up many times. The chain is built from TRBV20-1 and TRBJ1-6; D is unresolved. This CDR3 has 12 residues. V lost 5 bases to trimming and J lost 8 bases, with 10 bases between them. Germline loops: CDR1 DFQATT, CDR2 SNEGSKA (reference sequence). Written as DNA, the CDR3 is TGCAGTGCTCTCGTTGGGGATTCACCCCTCCACTTT. Translating it yields CSALVGDSPLHF.

The gene calls are TRBV9 and TRBJ2-2; D may be TRBD2 (6 bases). The CDR3 runs to 16 residues. Trimming removed 1 base at V and 5 bases at J, with 15 bases between. Germline V gene data show CDR1 as SGDLS and CDR2 as YYNGEE. For the CDR3, the DNA is TGTGCCAGCAGCGTATCCGCGTTCGGGGGAACCGGGGAGCTGTTTTTT. It encodes CASSVSAFGGTGELFF.

In its sample, this clonotype was seen many times. This chain joins TRBV27 and TRBJ1-1; TRBD1 matches at 9 bases. Trimming at V came to 6 bases and at J to 3 bases, leaving 11 bases not matched to a gene. CDR3 size: 16 residues. Germline CDR1 reads MNHEY; CDR2 reads SMNVEV (reference sequence). The CDR3 coding sequence is TGTGCCAGCAGGCAACAGGGGGCCTTGAGGGACACTGAAGCTTTCTTT. Protein product: CASRQQGALRDTEAFF.

This clonotype has ten or more counts. The V and J genes are TRBV7-3 and TRBJ2-1; 9 bases line up with TRBD1. Trimming removed 5 bases from V and 6 bases from J; junction bases left unmatched: 8. This CDR3 has 15 amino acids. Germline CDR1 is SGHTA and CDR2 is FQGTGA. The CDR3 here is CASSADRGGFNEQFF. In DNA form, the CDR3 reads TGTGCCAGCAGCGCCGACAGGGGGGGCTTCAATGAGCAGTTCTTC.

In its sample, this clonotype was seen many times. The chain joins TRBV5-6 to TRBJ2-1, with 9 bases aligning to TRBD1. Germline lookup yields CDR1 SGHDT and CDR2 YYEEEE. The CDR3 extends over 13 amino acids. V lost 6 bases and J lost 8; bases outside the gene matches: 6. CDR3 region: CASNGQGSDEQFF. CDR3 bases: TGTGCCAGCAACGGACAGGGGAGCGATGAGCAGTTCTTC. The full variable domain, rest sourced from reference TRBV5-6 and TRBJ2-1, is DAGVTQSPTHLIKTRGQQVTLRCSPKSGHDTVSWYQQALGQGPQFIFQYYEEEERQRGNFPDRFSGHQFPNYSSELNVNALLLGDSALYLCASNGQGSDEQFFGPGTRLTVL.

This clonotype has ten or more counts. The CDR3 here is CASSFGDRADEQFF. Written as DNA, the CDR3 is TGCGCCAGCAGCTTCGGCGACAGGGCCGATGAGCAGTTCTTC. The chain couples TRBV5-1 to TRBJ2-1; 7 bases map to TRBD1. The trim removed 2 bases at V and 8 bases at J, leaving 7 bases unmatched. The CDR3 totals 14 residues. Germline loops: CDR1 SGHRS, CDR2 YFSETQ. Complete variable domain (other parts from reference TRBV5-1 and TRBJ2-1): KAGVTQTPRYLIKTRGQQVTLSCSPISGHRSVSWYQQTPGQGLQFLFEYFSETQRNKGNFPGRFSGRQFSNSRSEMNVSTLELGDSALYLCASSFGDRADEQFFGPGTRLTVL.